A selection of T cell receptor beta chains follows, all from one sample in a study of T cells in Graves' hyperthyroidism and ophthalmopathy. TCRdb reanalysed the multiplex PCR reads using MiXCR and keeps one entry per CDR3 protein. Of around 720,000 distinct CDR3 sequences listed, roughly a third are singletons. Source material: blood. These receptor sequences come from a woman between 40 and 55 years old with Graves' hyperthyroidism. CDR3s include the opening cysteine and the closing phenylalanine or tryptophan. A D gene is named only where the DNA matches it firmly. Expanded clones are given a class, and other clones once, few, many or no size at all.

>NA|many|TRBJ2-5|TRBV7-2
TGTGCCAGCAGCTTAGGAGGTTCGGGGTTCCAAGAGACCCAGTACTTC
CASSLGGSGFQETQYF
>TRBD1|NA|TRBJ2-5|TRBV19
TGTGCCAGTAGTGGCGGACAGGGGGCTAAAGAGACCCAGTACTTC
CASSGGQGAKETQYF
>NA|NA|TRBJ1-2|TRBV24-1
TGTGCCACCAGTGAGCGACCAGGACAGCGATATGGCTACACCTTC
CATSERPGQRYGYTF
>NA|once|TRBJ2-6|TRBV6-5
TGTGCCAGCAGTTACTCGATGGGGGGGGCCAACGTCCTGACTTTC
CASSYSMGGANVLTF
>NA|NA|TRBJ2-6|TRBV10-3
TGTGCCATCAGTGACGAGAGCTCTGGGGCCAACGTCCTGACTTTC
CAISDESSGANVLTF
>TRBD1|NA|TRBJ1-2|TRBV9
TGTGCCAGCAGCCCATCGGGGACAGCTAACTATGGCTACACCTTC
CASSPSGTANYGYTF
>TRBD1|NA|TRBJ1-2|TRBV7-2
TGTGCCAGCTCCATCCCCGGACAGGATGGCTACACCTTC
CASSIPGQDGYTF
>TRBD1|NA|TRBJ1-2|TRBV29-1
TGCAGCGTTGAGACTGATCCGGGACAGGCTAACTATGGCTACACCTTC
CSVETDPGQANYGYTF
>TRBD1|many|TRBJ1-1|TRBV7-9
TGTGCCAGCAGCCCTACCCTACAGGGGGGTGGAACTGAAGCTTTCTTT
CASSPTLQGGGTEAFF
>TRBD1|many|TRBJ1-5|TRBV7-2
TGTGCCAGCAGTACGACCGGGACAGGGTATCAGCCCCAGCATTTT
CASSTTGTGYQPQHF
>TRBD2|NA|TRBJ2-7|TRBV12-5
TGTGCTAGTGGTGTGACGGGGGGATTTCCCTACGAGCAGTACTTC
CASGVTGGFPYEQYF
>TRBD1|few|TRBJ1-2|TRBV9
TGTGCCAGCAGCACCCGACAGGGGGGTTCGGAAGGCTACACCTTC
CASSTRQGGSEGYTF
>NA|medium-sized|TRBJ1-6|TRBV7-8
TGTGCCAGCAGCTTAGGGAGCTCCTATAATTCACCCCTCCACTTT
CASSLGSSYNSPLHF
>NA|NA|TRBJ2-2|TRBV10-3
TGTGCCATCAGTGACGGGGGAAGGAAGCTGTTTTTT
CAISDGGRKLFF
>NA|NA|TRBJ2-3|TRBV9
TGTGCCAGCAGCCCCAACCCTGGCGATACGCAGTATTTT
CASSPNPGDTQYF
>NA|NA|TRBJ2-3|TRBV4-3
TGCGCCAGCAGCCAAGATGGCAGCGGCACAGATACGCAGTATTTT
CASSQDGSGTDTQYF
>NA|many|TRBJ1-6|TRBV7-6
TGTGCCACATCACAGGATTATAATTCACCCCTCCACTTT
CATSQDYNSPLHF
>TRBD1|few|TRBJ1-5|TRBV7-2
TGTGCCAGCAGTCCTACCACAGGGGGCGGCAATCAGCCCCAGCATTTT
CASSPTTGGGNQPQHF
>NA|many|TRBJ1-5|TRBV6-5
TGTGCCAGCAGTTACTCTCCATTTCAGCCCCAGCATTTT
CASSYSPFQPQHF
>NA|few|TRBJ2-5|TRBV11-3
TGTGCCAGCAGCGAGACCCGGGCCCAGTACTTC
CASSETRAQYF
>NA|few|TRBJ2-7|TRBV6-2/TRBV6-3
TGTGCCAGCAGTGAAGAGAGAGAGCAGTACTTC
CASSEEREQYF
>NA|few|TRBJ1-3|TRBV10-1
TGCGCCAGCATCTCCGGGGAAGGTGAAAACACCATATATTTT
CASISGEGENTIYF
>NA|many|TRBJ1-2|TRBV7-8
TGTGCCAGCAGCTCGAAGAGGGCAGGGGTCTACTATGGCTACACCTTC
CASSSKRAGVYYGYTF
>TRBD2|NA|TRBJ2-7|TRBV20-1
TGCAGTGCTAGAGCGAAGGGACTAGCCTGGATAGGGTTCTACGAGCAGTACTTC
CSARAKGLAWIGFYEQYF
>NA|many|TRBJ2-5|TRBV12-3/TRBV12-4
TGTGCCAGCAGTTTAATTTCGTTGGGGAGGGAGACCCAGTACTTC
CASSLISLGRETQYF
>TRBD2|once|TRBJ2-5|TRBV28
TGTGCCAGCAGCTGGACTAGCGAAAAAACCCAGTACTTC
CASSWTSEKTQYF
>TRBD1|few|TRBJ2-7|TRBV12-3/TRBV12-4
TGTGCCAGCAGAAGGGGACAGGACTACGAGCAGTACTTC
CASRRGQDYEQYF
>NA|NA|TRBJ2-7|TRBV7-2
TGTGCCAGCAGCTTCCCCAGCCCCGACGGTGAGCAGTACTTC
CASSFPSPDGEQYF
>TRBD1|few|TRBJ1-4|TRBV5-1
TGCGCCAGCAGCACGGGACAGAGTAATGAAAAACTGTTTTTT
CASSTGQSNEKLFF